Following are 25 T cell receptor beta chains from one sample sequenced in a study of blood T cell repertoires in COVID-19. The assay was immunoSEQ multiplex PCR, and TCRdb's table has in-frame clones only and misses some. The table has approximately 150,000 clones, 85% to 95% seen once. The specimen sequenced was peripheral blood. All receptors derive from a woman aged 55-69 years with COVID-19, enrolled during active disease.

The V gene is TRBV18, the J gene TRBJ1-2; D possibly corresponds to TRBD1 (6 bases). CDR3 length equals 16 residues. Trimming took 8 bases from V and 0 from J, leaving 19 bases between them. The germline gives CDR1 KGHSH, CDR2 LQKENI. This CDR3 is CASHSVRTATNYGYTF. The DNA of the CDR3 is TGTGCCAGCCACTCAGTAAGGACAGCGACTAACTATGGCTACACCTTC. Full variable domain (remainder filled in from reference TRBV18 and TRBJ1-2): NAGVMQNPRHLVRRRGQEARLRCSPMKGHSHVYWYRQLPEEGLKFMVYLQKENIIDESGMPKERFSAEFPKEGPSILRIQQVVRGDSAAYFCASHSVRTATNYGYTFGSGTRLTVV.

The chain uses TRBV2 and TRBJ2-2, with D maybe TRBD2 (5 bases). This CDR3 is built from 14 residues. Trimming pared 9 bases from V and 1 base from J, leaving 12 bases between. CDR1 is SNHLY, CDR2 FYNNEI, per germline. The DNA of the CDR3 is TGTGCCAGTAAAAACCGGGGGAACACCGGGGAGCTGTTTTTT. Encoded protein: CASKNRGNTGELFF.

The chain uses TRBV6-5 and TRBJ1-3; maybe TRBD1 (5 bases). CDR1 is MNHEY, CDR2 SVGAGI, per germline. The CDR3 covers 15 residues. V lost 0 bases and J 0 bases, leaving 6 bases between the germline ends. The DNA for the CDR3 is TGTGCCAGCAGTTACTCGACAGACTCTGGAAACACCATATATTTT. Protein sequence: CASSYSTDSGNTIYF.

V gene TRBV9 combines with J gene TRBJ1-1; D ambiguous. The CDR3 covers 13 residues. Germline lookup yields CDR1 SGDLS and CDR2 YYNGEE. The V and J ends lost 3 bases and 0 bases respectively, with 6 bases between them. This CDR3 reads CASSALLNTEAFF. The CDR3 bases are TGTGCCAGCAGCGCCCTCTTGAACACTGAAGCTTTCTTT.

The chain is built from TRBV7-3 and TRBJ2-3; tentatively, D is TRBD1 (5 bases). V lost 5 bases to trimming and J lost 5 bases, with 11 bases between them. The CDR3 has 13 amino acids. CDR1 and CDR2 from the germline V gene are SGHTA and FQGTGA. The DNA for the CDR3 is TGTGCCAGCAGCCCGACTGACAGAGATACGCAGTATTTT. The encoded protein is CASSPTDRDTQYF.

V and J are TRBV18 and TRBJ1-1; a weak D match, TRBD1 (5 bases). The V gene lost 2 bases and the J gene lost 2 bases, with 12 bases spanning the gap. Germline V gene lookup returns CDR1 KGHSH and CDR2 LQKENI. This CDR3 comprises 15 residues. The CDR3 DNA reads TGTGCCAGCTCACCAAGGGGAACGCCTAACACTGAAGCTTTCTTT. It specifies CASSPRGTPNTEAFF.

This chain connects TRBV2 to TRBJ1-1; D gene uncertain. The CDR3 sequence is 13 residues long. From germline, CDR1 is SNHLY and CDR2 FYNNEI. Trimming removed 5 bases at V and 2 bases at J, with 9 bases between. The CDR3 DNA reads as TGTGCCAGCAGTCGGCAGGTAAACACTGAAGCTTTCTTT. It codes for CASSRQVNTEAFF.

The CDR3 DNA follows: TGCGCCAGCAGCATCCAGGGGGGTTCTTTAGATACGCAGTATTTT. Its protein is CASSIQGGSLDTQYF. J is TRBJ2-3 and V is TRBV5-1, with D tentatively TRBD1 (7 bases). CDR1 and CDR2 from the germline V gene are SGHRS and YFSETQ. The V and J ends lost 4 bases and 5 bases respectively, with 17 bases between them. The CDR3 spans 15 residues.

Details on this clone: Other DNA sequences in this specimen translate into the identical CDR3. V is TRBV7-8 and J is TRBJ2-5; 11 bases are shared with TRBD1. V shed 6 bases and J 2 bases; nucleotides not matched to a gene: 2. CDR1 is SGHVS and CDR2 is FQNEAQ in the germline V gene. The CDR3 loop spans 14 amino acids. CDR3 in amino acids: CASSRDRGQETQYF. The CDR3 nucleotides are TGTGCCAGCAGTCGGGACAGGGGGCAAGAGACCCAGTACTTC.

The J gene is TRBJ1-1, the V gene TRBV19; 9 bases are a match to TRBD1. The CDR3 length is 12 residues. Germline V gives CDR1 LNHDA, CDR2 SQIVND (reference sequence). After removal of 9 bases from V and 4 bases from J, the junction contained 3 bases not matched to a gene. The CDR3: CASGGQGTEAFF. The DNA for the CDR3 is TGTGCCAGCGGGGGACAGGGCACTGAAGCTTTCTTT.

This chain joins TRBV18 and TRBJ1-4; D is unclear. Germline assignment: CDR1 KGHSH and CDR2 LQKENI. The CDR3 extends over 16 amino acids. Trimming removed 3 bases from V and 8 bases from J, with 19 bases in between. The CDR3 DNA is TGTGCCAGCTCACCGGGGTCATCGGGAATGCAGGAAAAACTGTTTTTT. Protein: CASSPGSSGMQEKLFF.

V usage is TRBV6-2 or TRBV6-3 and J usage is TRBJ1-2, with TRBD1 matching over 8 bases. The ends lost 2 bases at V and 4 bases at J; junction bases unmatched: 12. The germline CDR1 and CDR2 sequences are MNHEY and SVGEGT. This CDR3 has 17 amino acids. CDR3 coding DNA: TGTGCCAGCAGTTACACGCCGGACAGGGATATCGGCTATGGCTACACCTTC. It yields the protein CASSYTPDRDIGYGYTF.

The chain couples TRBV6-2 or TRBV6-3 to TRBJ2-7; 8 nucleotides match TRBD1. The CDR3 extends over 15 amino acids. The V gene's germline CDR1 is MNHEY and CDR2 SVGEGT. V gave up 0 bases and J gave up 3 bases; unmatched junction bases: 4. For the CDR3, the DNA is TGTGCCAGCAGTTACTCACAGGGGGAGTTCTACGAGCAGTACTTC. Residues: CASSYSQGEFYEQYF.

This clone was seen just once. The chain joins TRBV7-3 to TRBJ2-3; D call uncertain. The germline V and J ends were trimmed by 4 bases and 5 bases, with 7 bases remaining between them. This CDR3 region has 12 residues. Germline-derived CDR1 and CDR2 are SGHTA and FQGTGA. In DNA, the CDR3 is TGTGCCAGCAGCTCGTCTAGAGATACGCAGTATTTT. Its translation: CASSSSRDTQYF. The entire variable domain, with the rest obtained from reference TRBV7-3 and TRBJ2-3, is as follows: GAGVSQTPSNKVTEKGKYVELRCDPISGHTALYWYRQSLGQGPEFLIYFQGTGAADDSGLPNDRFFAVRPEGSVSTLKIQRTERGDSAVYLCASSSSRDTQYFGPGTRLTVL.

The chain has TRBV6-5 and TRBJ1-1; a possible D gene is TRBD1 (6 bases). The CDR3 is made up of 13 amino acids. Germline V lookup: CDR1 MNHEY, CDR2 SVGAGI. V was trimmed by 5 bases and J by 6 bases, leaving 13 bases between them. CDR3 DNA: TGTGCCAGCAGTATGAACAGGGTTGCTGAAGCTTTCTTT. It specifies CASSMNRVAEAFF.

The chain is built from TRBV10-3 and TRBJ2-3; D unresolved. The germline CDR1 and CDR2 sequences are ENHRY and SYGVKD. The V gene lost 4 bases and the J gene lost 3 bases, with 8 bases spanning the gap. The CDR3 consists of 13 residues. The CDR3 sequence is CAISVRPTDTQYF. The CDR3 nucleotides are TGTGCCATCAGTGTCAGGCCGACAGATACGCAGTATTTT.

The chain uses TRBV7-9 and TRBJ1-5; unclear D gene. Germline V gene sequence: CDR1 SEHNR, CDR2 FQNEAQ (reference sequence). Trimming took off 5 bases at V and 0 bases at J, with 8 bases between the two ends. CDR3 size: 14 residues. CDR3 sequence reads: CASSAGISNQPQHF. The DNA for the CDR3 is TGTGCCAGCAGCGCCGGGATTAGCAATCAGCCCCAGCATTTT.

This rearrangement joins TRBV6-5 to TRBJ1-2, with TRBD1 as a possible D gene (5 bases). Per germline, CDR1 MNHEY and CDR2 SVGAGI. The CDR3 consists of 14 residues. Trimming stripped 7 bases from V and 6 bases from J, with 18 bases between. The CDR3: CASNKRWGDDGYTF. CDR3 sequence (DNA): TGTGCCAGCAACAAACGCTGGGGGGATGATGGCTACACCTTC.

The CDR3 region has the DNA TGTGCCAGTAGTATCCGACTCGATCAGCCCCAGCATTTT. This codes for CASSIRLDQPQHF. This chain uses TRBV19 with TRBJ1-5, with no clear D. The germline V gene has CDR1 LNHDA and CDR2 SQIVND (reference sequence). There are 13 residues in the CDR3. V was pared by 3 bases and J by 5 bases, with 8 bases between.

The J gene is TRBJ2-1, the V gene TRBV7-2; tentatively, D is TRBD1 (5 bases). CDR3 length equals 13 residues. Germline CDR1 is SGHTA and CDR2 is FQGNSA. The V end was cut by 3 bases, the J end by 5 bases, with 8 bases between. This CDR3 is CASSFSRDNEQFF. CDR3 coding DNA: TGTGCCAGCAGCTTCTCCAGGGACAATGAGCAGTTCTTC.

This chain links TRBV3-1 (or the pseudogene TRBV3-2) with TRBJ1-1; no clear D. Germline V gene lookup returns CDR1 LGHDT and CDR2 YNNKEL (reference sequence). There are 14 residues in the CDR3. V was trimmed by 1 base and J by 1 base, leaving 7 bases between them. The CDR3 loop is CASSQASRNTEAFF. In DNA, the CDR3 is TGTGCCAGCAGCCAAGCCTCCAGGAACACTGAAGCTTTCTTT.

V is TRBV20-1 and J is TRBJ2-5, with 12 bases that match TRBD2. The ends lost 3 bases at V and 2 bases at J; junction bases unmatched: 1. This CDR3 is built from 14 residues. Germline V gives CDR1 DFQATT, CDR2 SNEGSKA (reference sequence). Here the CDR3 DNA reads TGCAGTGCTAGTGGACTAGCGGGGCAAGAGACCCAGTACTTC. Protein product: CSASGLAGQETQYF.

The chain uses TRBV19 and TRBJ1-5; D perhaps matches TRBD1 (6 bases). V was pared by 6 bases and J by 3 bases, with 15 bases between. The germline gives CDR1 LNHDA, CDR2 SQIVND (reference sequence). CDR3 size: 15 residues. The CDR3 DNA reads as TGTGCCAGTAGGATTGGTGGACAGTTCAATCAGCCCCAGCATTTT. The encoded protein is CASRIGGQFNQPQHF.

The CDR3 is CSVSEANYGYTF. The CDR3 DNA is TGCAGCGTAAGTGAAGCCAACTATGGCTACACCTTC. V gene TRBV29-1 combines with J gene TRBJ1-2; D uncertain. This CDR3 region has 12 residues. V lost 6 bases and J lost 2, with 10 bases in between. Germline CDR1 and CDR2: SQVTM and ANQGSEA.

The rearrangement uses TRBV7-3 and TRBJ1-1, with 7 bases that match TRBD1. The CDR3 consists of 13 residues. Trimming at V came to 5 bases and at J to 4 bases, leaving 4 bases not matched to a gene. Germline V lookup: CDR1 SGHTA, CDR2 FQGTGA. The CDR3 nucleotides are TGTGCCAGCAGCCACTCAGGGGGCACTGAAGCTTTCTTT. Translation: CASSHSGGTEAFF.